The 25 T cell receptor beta chains listed next were all sequenced from one sample in a study of cytomegalovirus exposure and HLA in healthy donors. PCR used 60 Vbeta primers and 13 Jbeta primers. Here immunoSEQ multiplex PCR was the method, and the copy in TCRdb shows in-frame clones only, minus some. The data hold about 160,000 clones, with approximately 79% observed a single time. Material: PBMCs. Receptor source: a man between 35 and 55 years old in good health and CMV-seronegative.

V usage is TRBV28 and J usage is TRBJ2-2, with 10 bases aligning to TRBD2. Trimming took 4 bases from V and 8 from J; bases not matched to a gene: 16. Germline-derived CDR1 and CDR2 are MDHEN and SYDVKM. The CDR3 runs 18 residues. The CDR3 region has the DNA TGTGCCAGCAGTTCCCCGCGGGCTAGCGGGAGATATCGGGGGGAGCTGTTTTTT. This sequence encodes CASSSPRASGRYRGELFF.

This clone was observed once. One end of the junction does not line up with germline, which may come from a read error. The chain employs TRBV30 and TRBJ2-7, with 9 bases that match TRBD2. CDR1 GTSNPN and CDR2 SVGIG come from the germline V gene (reference sequence). The CDR3 has 14 amino acids. The CDR3 region has the DNA TGTGCCTGGAGCGAAACCAAAAAACCGGGACTAGCATTCTTC. This codes for CAWSETKKPGLAFF.

J is TRBJ1-1 and V is TRBV5-1, with D maybe TRBD1 (6 bases). Trimming removed 4 bases at V and 1 base at J, with 8 bases between. Germline CDR1 reads SGHRS; CDR2 reads YFSETQ. CDR3 length: 13 residues. The CDR3, as DNA: TGCGCCAGCAGCCGGACAGCGAACACTGAAGCTTTCTTT. Its translation: CASSRTANTEAFF.

J is TRBJ2-7 and V is TRBV27; TRBD2 matches 10 bases. V shed 8 bases and J 4 bases; nucleotides not matched to a gene: 11. Germline CDR1 reads MNHEY; CDR2 reads SMNVEV (reference sequence). The CDR3 contains 15 residues. CDR3 region: CASQALAGTGYEQYF. DNA of the CDR3: TGTGCCAGCCAGGCACTAGCGGGAACGGGTTACGAGCAGTACTTC.

The gene calls are TRBV14 and TRBJ2-5; D gene uncertain. Germline V gene sequence: CDR1 SGHDN, CDR2 FVKESK. V was trimmed by 4 bases and J by 5 bases, leaving 11 bases between them. The CDR3 has 13 residues. CDR3 amino acids: CASSPRLGETQYF. CDR3 in DNA: TGTGCCAGCAGCCCGCGACTTGGGGAGACCCAGTACTTC. The full variable domain, rest sourced from reference TRBV14 and TRBJ2-5, is EAGVTQFPSHSVIEKGQTVTLRCDPISGHDNLYWYRRVMGKEIKFLLHFVKESKQDESGMPNNRFLAERTGGTYSTLKVQPAELEDSGVYFCASSPRLGETQYFGPGTRLLVL.

The chain recombines TRBV6-1 with TRBJ2-1, with 10 bases fitting TRBD2. V lost 7 bases to trimming and J lost 6 bases; unmatched junction nucleotides: 9. This CDR3 comprises 15 residues. The germline V gene encodes CDR1 MNHNS and CDR2 SASEGT. The chain's CDR3 is CASKGLAGVLNEQFF. The CDR3 DNA is TGTGCCAGCAAGGGCCTAGCGGGAGTTCTCAATGAGCAGTTCTTC.

The genes are TRBV10-3 and TRBJ1-1; D is perhaps TRBD1 (5 bases). CDR1 and CDR2 (germline): ENHRY, SYGVKD. The CDR3 contains 14 residues. V was trimmed by 4 bases and J by 2 bases, leaving 11 bases between them. CDR3 protein: CAISVFRENTEAFF. CDR3 bases: TGTGCCATCAGTGTTTTCAGGGAAAACACTGAAGCTTTCTTT.

The sample holds one count of this clone. The sample contains more than one DNA sequence encoding this CDR3. The chain recombines TRBV2 with TRBJ2-7; D gene ambiguous. Per germline, CDR1 SNHLY and CDR2 FYNNEI. The CDR3 sequence is 11 residues long. V gave up 9 bases and J gave up 1 base, with 7 bases separating them. Written as DNA, the CDR3 is TGTGCCAGTAGCCCATCCTACGAGCAGTACTTC. Translated: CASSPSYEQYF.

This clone was observed a single time. The V gene is TRBV5-4, the J gene TRBJ2-5; TRBD2 matches 8 bases. The V gene's germline CDR1 is SGHNT and CDR2 YYREEE (reference sequence). CDR3 length: 15 residues. Germline trimming cut 2 bases from V and 1 base from J; bases unmatched to any gene: 4. Written as DNA, the CDR3 is TGTGCCAGCAGCTTCACTAGCGGTACCCAAGAGACCCAGTACTTC. Its translation is CASSFTSGTQETQYF.

The rearrangement uses TRBV28 and TRBJ2-7; TRBD1 matches at 8 bases. V dropped 8 bases and J dropped 2; count of bases not matched to a gene: 5. The CDR3 loop spans 13 amino acids. CDR1 MDHEN and CDR2 SYDVKM come from the germline V gene. CDR3 amino acids: CASVDRAPYEQYF. As DNA, the CDR3 is TGTGCCAGCGTGGACAGGGCCCCCTACGAGCAGTACTTC.

The chain couples TRBV2 to TRBJ2-7; the D is unclear. V was pared by 2 bases and J by 0 bases, with 11 bases between. Germline V gene sequence: CDR1 SNHLY, CDR2 FYNNEI. The length of the CDR3 is 15 residues. CDR3 sequence reads: CASSEIAAGSYEQYF. DNA of the CDR3: TGTGCCAGCAGTGAAATTGCCGCCGGCTCCTACGAGCAGTACTTC.

This chain uses TRBV7-2 with TRBJ2-1; 7 positions agree with TRBD2. V dropped 1 base and J dropped 5; count of bases not matched to a gene: 8. This CDR3 has 16 residues. Per the germline V gene, CDR1 is SGHTA and CDR2 is FQGNSA. Here the CDR3 DNA reads TGTGCCAGCAGCTTAGTTGGGACTACCCCGGACAATGAGCAGTTCTTC. This codes for CASSLVGTTPDNEQFF.

This sequence joins TRBV7-9 and TRBJ1-2, with 9 bases aligning to TRBD1. Per germline, CDR1 SEHNR and CDR2 FQNEAQ (reference sequence). The CDR3 is 14 amino acids. The V and J ends lost 9 bases and 4 bases, in that order; junction bases with no gene match: 9. CDR3 residues: CASRPGQGRYGYTF. In DNA form, the CDR3 reads TGTGCCAGTCGGCCGGGACAGGGTCGCTATGGCTACACCTTC.

This clone was found a few times. The rearrangement uses TRBV13 and TRBJ2-7; the match to TRBD2 covers 9 bases. CDR1 PRHDT and CDR2 FYEKMQ come from the germline V gene (reference sequence). V dropped 3 bases and J dropped 7; count of bases not matched to a gene: 1. The CDR3 runs 12 residues. CDR3 nucleotides: TGTGCCAGCAGCTTCGGACTAGCGGAGCAGTACTTC. Translated, it gives CASSFGLAEQYF.

This chain links TRBV7-9 with TRBJ2-3, with D perhaps matching TRBD2 (6 bases). CDR1 and CDR2 from the germline V gene are SEHNR and FQNEAQ (reference sequence). Trimming removed 4 bases at V and 2 bases at J, with 13 bases between. The CDR3 totals 15 residues. The CDR3 bases are TGTGCCAGCAGCTCACCCGGCGGGACCACAGATACGCAGTATTTT. Its translation: CASSSPGGTTDTQYF.

The J gene is TRBJ2-5, the V gene TRBV11-2, with 10 bases fitting TRBD2. Losses at the gene ends were 6 bases for V and 4 bases for J; bases not matched to a gene: 8. From germline, CDR1 is SGHAT and CDR2 FQNNGV. This CDR3 comprises 15 residues. The CDR3 DNA reads TGTGCCAGCAGTTCGTGGACTAGCGGTGGAGAGACCCAGTACTTC. It codes for CASSSWTSGGETQYF.

The chain joins TRBV28 to TRBJ1-1; D not certain. The ends were cut back, 10 bases at V and 0 bases at J, with 6 bases in the middle. The germline V gene has CDR1 MDHEN and CDR2 SYDVKM. The CDR3 spans 11 residues. The DNA of the CDR3 is TGTGCCATCAACATGAACACTGAAGCTTTCTTT. It specifies CAINMNTEAFF.

CDR3 amino acids: CASSGPREALRDEQYF. The CDR3 DNA is TGTGCCAGTAGTGGACCCAGGGAGGCGCTTAGAGACGAGCAGTACTTC. The chain joins TRBV19 to TRBJ2-7; possibly TRBD2 for D (6 bases). Trimming took off 5 bases at V and 5 bases at J, with 22 bases between the two ends. The V gene's germline CDR1 is LNHDA and CDR2 SQIVND (reference sequence). The CDR3 covers 16 residues.

Regarding this clone: Relative to the germline gene, one junction end is altered; a read error may explain this. The chain joins TRBV5-6 to TRBJ1-4, with no clear D. This CDR3 is 12 amino acids long. Germline V gene data show CDR1 as SGHDT and CDR2 as YYEEEE. The CDR3 here is CASSLTHRKTVF. CDR3 in DNA: TGTGCCAGCAGCTTGACGCATCGAAAAACTGTTTTT. The full variable domain, rest sourced from reference TRBV5-6 and TRBJ1-4, is DAGVTQSPTHLIKTRGQQVTLRCSPKSGHDTVSWYQQALGQGPQFIFQYYEEEERQRGNFPDRFSGHQFPNYSSELNVNALLLGDSALYLCASSLTHRKTVFGSGTQLSVL.

The chain recombines TRBV23-1 with TRBJ2-5; 8 bases align to TRBD1. The J call may be incorrect, as the DNA end agrees better with TRBJ2-7. TRBV23-1 is treated as an ORF (open reading frame) with a function not yet certain. The CDR3 extends over 16 amino acids. CDR3 protein: CASSQSSDRVTYEQYF. CDR3 sequence (DNA): TGCGCCAGCAGTCAATCTTCGGACAGGGTGACCTACGAGCAGTACTTC.

V is TRBV7-2 and J is TRBJ2-2; the D gene is possibly TRBD2 (5 bases). V was clipped by 5 bases and J by 4 bases, with 14 bases between them. From germline, CDR1 is SGHTA and CDR2 FQGNSA. The CDR3 consists of 15 residues. This CDR3 reads CASSQEVSVTGELFF. The CDR3 DNA follows: TGTGCCAGCAGCCAAGAGGTTAGCGTCACCGGGGAGCTGTTTTTT.

V gene TRBV28 combines with J gene TRBJ2-6, with 8 nucleotides matching TRBD1. V dropped 9 bases and J dropped 3; count of bases not matched to a gene: 10. CDR1 MDHEN and CDR2 SYDVKM come from the germline V gene. The CDR3 extends over 16 amino acids. CDR3 protein: CASDQGARVGANVLTF. For the CDR3, the DNA is TGTGCCAGTGACCAGGGGGCCAGGGTTGGGGCCAACGTCCTGACTTTC.

The chain links TRBV21-1 to TRBJ2-7; the D call in the table, TRBD2, was not verified against the DNA. TRBV21-1 is deemed a pseudogene. The CDR3 contains 20 residues. The CDR3 nucleotides read TGTGCCAGCAGCAAAGATACTTGGAGACTAGCGGGAGGATACGAGGGGGAGCAGTACTTC. Encoded protein: CASSKDTWRLAGGYEGEQYF.

J is TRBJ2-6 and V is TRBV5-1, with 8 bases fitting TRBD1. With 0 bases clipped from V and 0 bases from J, the junction kept 8 bases outside the gene matches. The CDR3 runs 19 residues. Germline V gives CDR1 SGHRS, CDR2 YFSETQ. CDR3 sequence (DNA): TGCGCCAGCAGCTTGGTGGCAGGGGGCGTGAGCTCTGGGGCCAACGTCCTGACTTTC. Amino acid sequence: CASSLVAGGVSSGANVLTF.

The genes are TRBV7-2 and TRBJ2-5; 9 nucleotides match TRBD1. Trimming removed 1 base from V and 9 bases from J; junction bases left unmatched: 6. The CDR3 is 14 residues long. The V gene's germline CDR1 is SGHTA and CDR2 FQGNSA. The CDR3 region is CASSLEGQGNSQYF. CDR3 nucleotide sequence: TGTGCCAGCAGCTTAGAGGGACAGGGTAATTCCCAGTACTTC.